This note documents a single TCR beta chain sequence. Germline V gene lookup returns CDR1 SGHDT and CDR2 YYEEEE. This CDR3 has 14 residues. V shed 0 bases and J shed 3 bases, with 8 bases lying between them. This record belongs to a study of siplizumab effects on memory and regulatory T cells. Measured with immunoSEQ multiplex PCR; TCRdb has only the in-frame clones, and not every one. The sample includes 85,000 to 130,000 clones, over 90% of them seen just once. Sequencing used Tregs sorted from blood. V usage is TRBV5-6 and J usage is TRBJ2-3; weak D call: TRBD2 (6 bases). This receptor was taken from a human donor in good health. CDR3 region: CASSLGAGTDTQYF. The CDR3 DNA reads TGTGCCAGCAGCTTGGGCGCGGGAACAGATACGCAGTATTTT.